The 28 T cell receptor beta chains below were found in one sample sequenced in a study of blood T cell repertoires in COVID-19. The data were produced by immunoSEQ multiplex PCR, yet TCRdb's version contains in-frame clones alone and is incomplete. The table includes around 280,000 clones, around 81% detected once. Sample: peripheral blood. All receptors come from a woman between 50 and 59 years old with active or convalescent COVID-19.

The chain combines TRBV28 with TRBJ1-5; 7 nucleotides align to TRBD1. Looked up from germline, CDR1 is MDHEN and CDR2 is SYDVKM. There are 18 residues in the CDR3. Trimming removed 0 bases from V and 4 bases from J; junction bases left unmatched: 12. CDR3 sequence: CASSLWGGPGGENQPQHF. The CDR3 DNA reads TGTGCCAGCAGTTTATGGGGGGGCCCAGGGGGAGAAAATCAGCCCCAGCATTTT.

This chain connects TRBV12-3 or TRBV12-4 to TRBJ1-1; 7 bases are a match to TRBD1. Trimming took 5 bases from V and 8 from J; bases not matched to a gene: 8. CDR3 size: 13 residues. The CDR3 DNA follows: TGTGCCAGCAGTCGGACCCCGGACAGGGAAGCTTTCTTT. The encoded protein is CASSRTPDREAFF.

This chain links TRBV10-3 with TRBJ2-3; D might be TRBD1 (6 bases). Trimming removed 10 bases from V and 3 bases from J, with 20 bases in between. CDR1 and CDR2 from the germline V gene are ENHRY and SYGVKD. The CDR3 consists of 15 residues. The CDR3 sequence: CASADGQPPTDTQYF. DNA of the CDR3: TGTGCCAGCGCAGATGGACAGCCGCCTACAGATACGCAGTATTTT.

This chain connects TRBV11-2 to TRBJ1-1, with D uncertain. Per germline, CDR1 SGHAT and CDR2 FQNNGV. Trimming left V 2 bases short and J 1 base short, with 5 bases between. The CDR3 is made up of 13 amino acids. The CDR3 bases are TGTGCCAGCAGCTTATTCTCGAACACTGAAGCTTTCTTT. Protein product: CASSLFSNTEAFF.

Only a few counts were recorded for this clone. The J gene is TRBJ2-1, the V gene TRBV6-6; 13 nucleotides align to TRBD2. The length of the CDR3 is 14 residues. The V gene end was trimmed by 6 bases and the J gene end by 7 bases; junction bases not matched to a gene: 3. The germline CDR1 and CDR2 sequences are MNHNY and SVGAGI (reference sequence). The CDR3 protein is CASSRLAGGNEQFF. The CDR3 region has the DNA TGTGCCAGCAGCCGACTAGCGGGAGGTAATGAGCAGTTCTTC.

In DNA, the CDR3 is TGTGCCAGCAGGGGGACTGGCAATCAGCCCCAGCATTTT. Translated, it gives CASRGTGNQPQHF. V is TRBV2 and J is TRBJ1-5; a weak D match, TRBD1 (5 bases). V lost 6 bases and J lost 2, with 8 bases in between. In germline, CDR1 is SNHLY, CDR2 FYNNEI. The CDR3 is made up of 13 amino acids.

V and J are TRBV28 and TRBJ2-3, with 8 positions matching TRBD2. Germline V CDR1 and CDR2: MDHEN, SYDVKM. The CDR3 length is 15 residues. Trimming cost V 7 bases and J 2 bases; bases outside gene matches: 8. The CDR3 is CASISGALTTDTQYF. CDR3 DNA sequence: TGTGCCAGCATTAGCGGGGCCCTTACCACAGATACGCAGTATTTT.

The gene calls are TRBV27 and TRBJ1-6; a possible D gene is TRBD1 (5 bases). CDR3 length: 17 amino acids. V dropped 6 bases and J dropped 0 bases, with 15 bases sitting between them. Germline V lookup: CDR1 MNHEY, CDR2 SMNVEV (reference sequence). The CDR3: CASSPLRGSSYNSPLHF. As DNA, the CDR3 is TGTGCCAGCAGCCCCCTTCGGGGGAGCTCCTATAATTCACCCCTCCACTTT.

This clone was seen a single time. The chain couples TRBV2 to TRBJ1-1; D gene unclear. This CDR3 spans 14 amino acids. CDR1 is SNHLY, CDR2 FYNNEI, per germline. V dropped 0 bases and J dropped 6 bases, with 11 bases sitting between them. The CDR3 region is CASSEAGGLAEAFF. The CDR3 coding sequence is TGTGCCAGCAGTGAAGCCGGCGGCTTGGCTGAAGCTTTCTTT.

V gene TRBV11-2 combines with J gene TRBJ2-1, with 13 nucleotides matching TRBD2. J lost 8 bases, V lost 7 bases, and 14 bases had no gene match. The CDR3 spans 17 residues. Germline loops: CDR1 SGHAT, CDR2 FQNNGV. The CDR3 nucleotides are TGTGCCAGCACCACACAAATGGGACTAGCGGGACCGGATGAGCAGTTCTTC. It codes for CASTTQMGLAGPDEQFF.

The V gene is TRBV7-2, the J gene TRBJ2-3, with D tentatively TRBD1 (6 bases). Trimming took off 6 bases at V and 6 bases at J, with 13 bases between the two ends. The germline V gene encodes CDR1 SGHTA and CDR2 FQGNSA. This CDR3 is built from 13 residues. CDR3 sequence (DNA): TGTGCCAGCAGGCTGACAGGAACCGATACGCAGTATTTT. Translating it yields CASRLTGTDTQYF.

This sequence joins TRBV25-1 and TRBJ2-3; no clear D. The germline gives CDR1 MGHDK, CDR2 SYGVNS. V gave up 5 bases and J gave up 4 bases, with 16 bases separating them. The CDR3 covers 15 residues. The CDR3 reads CASSPYSRSADTQYF. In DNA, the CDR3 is TGTGCCAGCAGTCCTTATTCCCGGTCGGCAGATACGCAGTATTTT.

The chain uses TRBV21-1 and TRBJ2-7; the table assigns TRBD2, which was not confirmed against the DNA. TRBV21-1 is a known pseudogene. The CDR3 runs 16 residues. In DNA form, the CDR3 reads TGTGCCAGCAGCAAAAGGAACGGCGGGGCGACCTACGAGCAGTACTTC. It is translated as CASSKRNGGATYEQYF.

DNA of the CDR3: TGTGCCAGCAGCTCACGTGCCCGGGGACAGGGTAACGATGAGCAGTTCTTC. Translating gives CASSSRARGQGNDEQFF. The chain employs TRBV27 and TRBJ2-1, with 9 bases identical to TRBD1. Trimming took 6 bases from V and 8 from J; bases not matched to a gene: 17. Germline CDR1 is MNHEY and CDR2 is SMNVEV (reference sequence). CDR3 length: 17 amino acids.

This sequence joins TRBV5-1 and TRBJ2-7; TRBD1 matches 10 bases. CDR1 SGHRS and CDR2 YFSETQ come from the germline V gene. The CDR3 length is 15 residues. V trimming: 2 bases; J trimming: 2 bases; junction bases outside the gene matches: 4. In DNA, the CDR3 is TGCGCCAGCAGCTTTGGGACAGGGGACACCTACGAGCAGTACTTC. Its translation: CASSFGTGDTYEQYF.

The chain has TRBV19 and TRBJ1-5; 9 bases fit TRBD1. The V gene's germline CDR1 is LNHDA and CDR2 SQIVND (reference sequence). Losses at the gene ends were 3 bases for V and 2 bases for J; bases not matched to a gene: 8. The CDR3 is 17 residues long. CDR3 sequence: CASSIWDRVAGNQPQHF. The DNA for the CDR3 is TGTGCCAGTAGTATTTGGGACAGGGTCGCAGGCAATCAGCCCCAGCATTTT.

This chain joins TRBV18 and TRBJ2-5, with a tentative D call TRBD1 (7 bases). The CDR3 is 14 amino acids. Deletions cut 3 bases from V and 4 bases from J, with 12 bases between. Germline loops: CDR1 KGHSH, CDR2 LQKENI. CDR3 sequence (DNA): TGTGCCAGCTCACCGGCGGGACAGTCAGAGACCCAGTACTTC. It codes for CASSPAGQSETQYF.

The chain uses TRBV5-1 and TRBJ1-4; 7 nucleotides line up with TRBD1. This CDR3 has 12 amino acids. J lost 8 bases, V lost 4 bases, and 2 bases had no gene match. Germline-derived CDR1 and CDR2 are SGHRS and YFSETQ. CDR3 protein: CASSRQGEKLFF. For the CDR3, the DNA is TGCGCCAGCAGCAGACAGGGAGAAAAACTGTTTTTT.

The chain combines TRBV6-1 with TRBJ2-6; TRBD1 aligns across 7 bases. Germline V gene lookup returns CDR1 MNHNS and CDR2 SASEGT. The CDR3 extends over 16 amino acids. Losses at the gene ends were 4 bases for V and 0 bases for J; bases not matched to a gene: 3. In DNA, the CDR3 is TGTGCCAGCAGTGGGACAGGAGGCTCTGGGGCCAACGTCCTGACTTTC. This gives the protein CASSGTGGSGANVLTF.

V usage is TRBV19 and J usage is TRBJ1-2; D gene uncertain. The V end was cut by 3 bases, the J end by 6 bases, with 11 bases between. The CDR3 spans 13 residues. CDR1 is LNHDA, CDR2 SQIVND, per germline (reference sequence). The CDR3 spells CASSILDTDGYTF. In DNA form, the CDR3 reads TGTGCCAGTAGTATCCTCGACACCGATGGCTACACCTTC.

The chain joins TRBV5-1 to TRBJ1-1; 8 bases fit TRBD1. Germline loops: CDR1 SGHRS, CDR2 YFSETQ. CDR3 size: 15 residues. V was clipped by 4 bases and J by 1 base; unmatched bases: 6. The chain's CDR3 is CASSRQGPRNTEAFF. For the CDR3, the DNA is TGCGCCAGCAGCCGACAGGGGCCGCGGAACACTGAAGCTTTCTTT.

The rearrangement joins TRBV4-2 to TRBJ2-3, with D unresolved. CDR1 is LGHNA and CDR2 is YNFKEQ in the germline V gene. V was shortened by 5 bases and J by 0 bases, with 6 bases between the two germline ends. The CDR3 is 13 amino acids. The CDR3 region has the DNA TGTGCCAGCAGCGCCGGGAGCACAGATACGCAGTATTTT. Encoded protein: CASSAGSTDTQYF.

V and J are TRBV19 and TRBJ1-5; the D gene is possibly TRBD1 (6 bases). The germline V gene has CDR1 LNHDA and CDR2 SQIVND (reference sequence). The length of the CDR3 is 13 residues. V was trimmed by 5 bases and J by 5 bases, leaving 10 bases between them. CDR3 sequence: CASSQHRDQPQHF. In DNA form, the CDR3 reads TGTGCCAGTAGTCAACACAGGGATCAGCCCCAGCATTTT.

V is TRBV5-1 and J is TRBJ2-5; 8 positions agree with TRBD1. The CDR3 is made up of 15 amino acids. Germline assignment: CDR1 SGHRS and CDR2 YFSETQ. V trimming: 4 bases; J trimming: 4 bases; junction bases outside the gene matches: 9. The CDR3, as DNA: TGCGCCAGCAGCCCCGGACAGGGAAAGGGAGAGACCCAGTACTTC. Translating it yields CASSPGQGKGETQYF.

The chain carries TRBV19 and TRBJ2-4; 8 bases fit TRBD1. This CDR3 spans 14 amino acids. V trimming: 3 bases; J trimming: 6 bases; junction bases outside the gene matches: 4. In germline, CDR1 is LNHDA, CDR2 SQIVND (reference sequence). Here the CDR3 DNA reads TGTGCCAGTAGTATCCCACAGGGGGGAAACATTCAGTACTTC. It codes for CASSIPQGGNIQYF.

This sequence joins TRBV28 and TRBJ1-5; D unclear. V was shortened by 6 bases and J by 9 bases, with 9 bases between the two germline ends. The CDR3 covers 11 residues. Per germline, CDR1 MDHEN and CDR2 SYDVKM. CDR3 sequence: CASSVGGPQHF. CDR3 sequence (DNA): TGTGCCAGCAGCGTCGGAGGGCCCCAGCATTTT.

CDR3 residues: CASSLTTTGQGYTF. In DNA form, the CDR3 reads TGTGCCAGCAGCTTAACGACGACAGGGCAGGGCTACACCTTC. This chain links TRBV7-8 with TRBJ1-2; TRBD1 matches 7 bases. V was pared by 2 bases and J by 8 bases, with 8 bases of the junction left unmatched. CDR3 length: 14 residues. Per the germline V gene, CDR1 is SGHVS and CDR2 is FQNEAQ.

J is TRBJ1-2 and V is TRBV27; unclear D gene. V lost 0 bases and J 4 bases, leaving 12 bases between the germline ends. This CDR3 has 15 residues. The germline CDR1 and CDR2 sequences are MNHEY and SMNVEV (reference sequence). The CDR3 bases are TGTGCCAGCAGTTTATCGATGTCGGGTCTCTATGGCTACACCTTC. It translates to CASSLSMSGLYGYTF.